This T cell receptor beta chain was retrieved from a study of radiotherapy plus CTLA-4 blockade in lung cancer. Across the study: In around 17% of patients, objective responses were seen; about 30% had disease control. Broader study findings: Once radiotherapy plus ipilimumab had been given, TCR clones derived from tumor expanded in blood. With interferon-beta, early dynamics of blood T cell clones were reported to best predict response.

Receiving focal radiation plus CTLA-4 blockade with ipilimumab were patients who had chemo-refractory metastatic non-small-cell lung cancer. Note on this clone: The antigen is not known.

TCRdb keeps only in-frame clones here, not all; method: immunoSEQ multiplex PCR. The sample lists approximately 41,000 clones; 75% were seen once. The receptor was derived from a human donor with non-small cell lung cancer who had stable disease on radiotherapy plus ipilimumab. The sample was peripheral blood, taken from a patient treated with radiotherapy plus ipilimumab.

CDR3 bases: TGTGCCAGTAGTATTGAACGGGGGGACACTGAAGCTTTCTTT. It encodes CASSIERGDTEAFF. The genes are TRBV19 and TRBJ1-1; D might be TRBD1 (5 bases). The germline V gene has CDR1 LNHDA and CDR2 SQIVND (reference sequence). This CDR3 spans 14 amino acids. The ends were cut back, 3 bases at V and 3 bases at J, with 11 bases in the middle.